This entry lists 11 T cell receptor beta chains sequenced from one sample in a study of T cell responses to AZD1222 COVID-19 vaccine. Assay: immunoSEQ multiplex PCR; the TCRdb copy retains only in-frame clones and omits some. The profile shows 65,000 to 100,000 clones, around nine tenths of them singletons. Sequencing was performed on peripheral blood, taken 28 days after the second AZD1222 dose. These receptors were collected from an adult who received the AZD1222 COVID-19 vaccine.

This clone was picked up one time. The chain uses TRBV12-2 and TRBJ2-3; the D segment call TRBD2 is taken from the table without a DNA check. TRBV12-2 is designated a pseudogene. The CDR3 covers 16 residues. CDR3 residues: CASRFPGGRGTDTQYF. The CDR3 bases are TGTGCAAGTCGCTTCCCGGGAGGAAGGGGCACAGATACGCAGTATTTT.

This sequence joins TRBV5-1 and TRBJ2-5, with D perhaps TRBD2 (6 bases). The length of the CDR3 is 14 residues. Per the germline V gene, CDR1 is SGHRS and CDR2 is YFSETQ. Between the trimmed V and J ends, which lost 1 base and 2 bases, there was a span of 9 bases. This chain's CDR3 is CASSLTSRQETQYF. The CDR3 DNA is TGCGCCAGCAGCTTGACTAGCAGGCAAGAGACCCAGTACTTC.

This clone occurred a few times. The chain combines TRBV3-1 (or the pseudogene TRBV3-2) with TRBJ2-3; TRBD2 matches at 10 bases. The V and J ends lost 4 bases and 8 bases, in that order; junction bases with no gene match: 9. The CDR3 is 15 residues long. Germline CDR1 LGHDT, CDR2 YNNKEL (reference sequence). The CDR3 DNA reads TGTGCCAGCAGCCCCGGGGGAGCGGGAGGGAGTACGCAGTATTTT. Translated, it gives CASSPGGAGGSTQYF.

V gene TRBV10-3 combines with J gene TRBJ1-1; D ambiguous. Per the germline V gene, CDR1 is ENHRY and CDR2 is SYGVKD. The germline V and J ends were trimmed by 2 bases and 4 bases, with 11 bases remaining between them. The CDR3 is 14 residues long. The CDR3 coding sequence is TGTGCCATCAGTGAGACGGGTCGTAGCACTGAAGCTTTCTTT. Protein: CAISETGRSTEAFF.

This clone has a single count. CDR3: CASSPDRDLNNSPLHF. CDR3 bases: TGCGCCAGCAGCCCCGACAGGGACCTGAATAATTCACCCCTCCACTTT. This sequence joins TRBV5-1 and TRBJ1-6; 7 bases agree with TRBD1. After removal of 4 bases from V and 5 bases from J, the junction contained 9 bases not matched to a gene. The V gene's germline CDR1 is SGHRS and CDR2 YFSETQ. The CDR3 loop spans 16 amino acids.

J is TRBJ1-2 and V is TRBV6-4, with no clear D. The germline V and J ends were trimmed by 0 bases and 4 bases, with 9 bases remaining between them. CDR3 length equals 14 residues. Germline-derived CDR1 and CDR2 are MRHNA and SNTAGT. The CDR3 nucleotides read TGTGCCAGCAGTGACTCCAGCACAGCCTATGGCTACACCTTC. Its translation: CASSDSSTAYGYTF.

The chain is built from TRBV4-1 and TRBJ2-7, with 9 positions matching TRBD2. The V segment lost 11 bases and the J segment 0 bases; nucleotides outside the gene matches: 2. The CDR3 length is 12 residues. Germline assignment: CDR1 MGHRA and CDR2 YSYEKL. CDR3 nucleotide sequence: TGCGCCGCGGGGGGGATCTCCTACGAGCAGTACTTC. This translates into CAAGGISYEQYF.

In its sample, this clone was seen once. CDR3 nucleotide sequence: TGTGCCAGCAGTTTATCGGCAGGGCGGCCCCAGCATTTT. Its protein is CASSLSAGRPQHF. The J gene is TRBJ1-5, the V gene TRBV27, with a weak D call TRBD1 (5 bases). V gave up 0 bases and J gave up 9 bases, with 9 bases separating them. Germline values: CDR1 MNHEY, CDR2 SMNVEV (reference sequence). CDR3 length equals 13 residues.

The sample holds one count of this clone. The chain couples TRBV5-1 to TRBJ1-2; tentative D call: TRBD1 (6 bases). There are 13 residues in the CDR3. The germline V gene has CDR1 SGHRS and CDR2 YFSETQ. V was cut by 3 bases and J by 4 bases, with 10 bases left in between. The CDR3 is CASSWDKTYGYTF. The CDR3 DNA is TGCGCCAGCAGCTGGGACAAAACCTATGGCTACACCTTC.

The rearrangement uses TRBV27 and TRBJ1-6; 8 nucleotides agree with TRBD1. The CDR3 has 14 amino acids. Trimming cost V 6 bases and J 6 bases; bases outside gene matches: 4. Germline V gene sequence: CDR1 MNHEY, CDR2 SMNVEV (reference sequence). The CDR3 region is CASRPTGGNSPLHF. The CDR3 nucleotides read TGTGCCAGCAGGCCTACAGGGGGTAATTCACCCCTCCACTTT.

This clone was observed a handful of times. The chain joins TRBV11-3 to TRBJ1-1; D perhaps matches TRBD1 (5 bases). There are 18 residues in the CDR3. The V end was cut by 1 base, the J end by 1 base, with 19 bases between. CDR1 SGHNT and CDR2 YENEEA come from the germline V gene. This CDR3 reads CASSLGCRAVRKNTEAFF. CDR3 nucleotide sequence: TGTGCCAGCAGCTTAGGTTGCAGGGCTGTACGTAAGAACACTGAAGCTTTCTTT.